This entry describes one T cell receptor beta chain. This specimen comes from a study of blood T cell repertoires in COVID-19. Sequencing used immunoSEQ multiplex PCR; TCRdb keeps in-frame clones, though not all of them. The profile shows 350,000 or so clones, about 88% of them singletons. V was cut by 3 bases and J by 8 bases, with 14 bases left in between. The CDR3 sequence is 15 residues long. The V gene's germline CDR1 is MNHEY and CDR2 SVGAGI. The receptor was derived from a woman aged 25-40 years who had been exposed to COVID-19. The chain employs TRBV6-5 and TRBJ1-6; TRBD1 might be the D (5 bases). Material: PBMCs or T cells enriched from blood (not recorded which). The CDR3 nucleotides read TGTGCCAGCAGTTATCTCGCGGTCAGGGATTCACCCCTCCACTTT. Encoded protein: CASSYLAVRDSPLHF.